The following is a T cell receptor beta chain sequence with its context. The entry originates in a study of blood T cell repertoires in COVID-19. Overall study: Spain, Italy and the United States supplied samples that represented acute and convalescent COVID-19. PBMCs, B-cell-depleted T cells, or T cells provided the cDNA or gDNA that made up the material.

In the authors' methods: Amplifying reference gene primers gave estimates of nucleated cell counts. Profiling relied on immunoSEQ multiplex PCR, and the TCRdb table lists in-frame clones only, not all of them. V and J calls and clone size follow that table, whereas D and trimming were derived from the DNA. Of hundreds of thousands of clones detected, 90% appear once; the ten largest clones hold about 1%. Sample: peripheral blood. The TCR was taken from a woman between 40 and 50 years old with COVID-19, enrolled during active disease.

The CDR3 sequence: CASSQSLAGYEQYF. DNA of the CDR3: TGTGCCAGCAGCCAGAGCTTAGCGGGGTACGAGCAGTACTTC. The rearrangement joins TRBV7-9 to TRBJ2-7; 8 nucleotides agree with TRBD2. V shed 5 bases and J 4 bases; nucleotides not matched to a gene: 7. The CDR3 is made up of 14 amino acids. Germline V gives CDR1 SEHNR, CDR2 FQNEAQ (reference sequence).